These T cell receptor beta chains were read from a single sample in a study of liver allograft versus peripheral blood T cells. Using its own MiXCR run on the reads, TCRdb lists one record per CDR3 protein. There are 5,000 to 7,000 distinct CDR3 sequences in the sample; roughly 15% occur only once, and about 8% lies in the top ten. Receptor source: a human patient who had a liver transplant. The graft donor may account for some of the T cells. CDR3s leave out the opening cysteine and the closing phenylalanine or tryptophan.

cdr3_aa: ASSLDRGGGYT
cdr3_length: 11
j_call: TRBJ1-2
v_call: TRBV11-1

cdr3_aa: ARWGIPRRKDTEAF
cdr3_length: 14
j_call: TRBJ1-1
v_call: TRBV10-1

cdr3_aa: AWSVSEYGYT
cdr3_length: 10
j_call: TRBJ1-2
v_call: TRBV30

cdr3_aa: ASSFIGGSYGYT
cdr3_length: 12
j_call: TRBJ1-2
v_call: TRBV12-3/TRBV12-4

cdr3_aa: SALTGVGNYGYT
cdr3_length: 12
j_call: TRBJ1-2
v_call: TRBV20-1

cdr3_aa: ASSLVSGGEAF
cdr3_length: 11
j_call: TRBJ1-1
v_call: TRBV7-9

cdr3_aa: ASSWGLRTEAF
cdr3_length: 11
j_call: TRBJ1-1
v_call: TRBV7-9

cdr3_aa: ASSLAGGPLTGELF
cdr3_length: 14
j_call: TRBJ2-2
v_call: TRBV9

cdr3_aa: ASSSGGGYYGYT
cdr3_length: 12
j_call: TRBJ1-2
v_call: TRBV7-2

cdr3_aa: ASSLPDYYEQY
cdr3_length: 11
j_call: TRBJ2-7
v_call: TRBV28

cdr3_aa: ATSADSWSYEQY
cdr3_length: 12
j_call: TRBJ2-7
v_call: TRBV2

cdr3_aa: ASSLRQGGETQY
cdr3_length: 12
j_call: TRBJ2-5
v_call: TRBV7-2

cdr3_aa: SAAQDLNTEAF
cdr3_length: 11
j_call: TRBJ1-1
v_call: TRBV20-1

cdr3_aa: ASRGGSNEQF
cdr3_length: 10
j_call: TRBJ2-1
v_call: TRBV25-1

cdr3_aa: ASSYLGSPREQY
cdr3_length: 12
j_call: TRBJ2-7
v_call: TRBV6-5

cdr3_aa: ASSSRLLSTYNEQF
cdr3_length: 14
j_call: TRBJ2-1
v_call: TRBV6-2/TRBV6-3

cdr3_aa: ASRTQFNTEAF
cdr3_length: 11
j_call: TRBJ1-1
v_call: TRBV6-2/TRBV6-3

cdr3_aa: ASSQVGAGSYNSPLH
cdr3_length: 15
j_call: TRBJ1-6
v_call: TRBV3-1

cdr3_aa: ASSIGRDNEQF
cdr3_length: 11
j_call: TRBJ2-1
v_call: TRBV19

cdr3_aa: ASSISTAEAF
cdr3_length: 10
j_call: TRBJ1-1
v_call: TRBV19

cdr3_aa: ASSQRTPGTDTQY
cdr3_length: 13
j_call: TRBJ2-3
v_call: TRBV14

cdr3_aa: ASITGSAGELF
cdr3_length: 11
j_call: TRBJ2-2
v_call: TRBV6-1

cdr3_aa: ASSPPFGSGNTIY
cdr3_length: 13
j_call: TRBJ1-3
v_call: TRBV18

cdr3_aa: ASTLTGGSPLH
cdr3_length: 11
j_call: TRBJ1-6
v_call: TRBV12-3/TRBV12-4

cdr3_aa: ASSPHEGYT
cdr3_length: 9
j_call: TRBJ1-2
v_call: TRBV6-6

cdr3_aa: AISEGGLIYEQY
cdr3_length: 12
j_call: TRBJ2-7
v_call: TRBV10-3